These 22 T cell receptor beta chains were all obtained from the same sample, sequenced in a study of T cell responses to AZD1222 COVID-19 vaccine. Assay: immunoSEQ multiplex PCR; the TCRdb copy retains only in-frame clones and omits some. This table has under 200,000 clones, roughly 92% appearing once. This sample comprised peripheral blood, obtained 28 days after the second dose of the MenACWY control vaccine. The receptors were sampled from an adult who received the MenACWY meningococcal vaccine as a control.

The J gene is TRBJ2-6, the V gene TRBV10-3, with D unclear. With 10 bases removed from V and 0 bases from J, the gap between germline ends came to 13 bases. The CDR3 is 15 amino acids. The germline gives CDR1 ENHRY, CDR2 SYGVKD. The CDR3 loop is CATSDVNSGANVLTF. As DNA, the CDR3 is TGTGCCACTTCGGACGTCAACTCTGGGGCCAACGTCCTGACTTTC.

This chain uses TRBV9 with TRBJ2-7, with 13 bases lining up with TRBD2. V shed 4 bases, J shed 5 bases, and the junction held 9 bases outside the gene matches. Germline lookup yields CDR1 SGDLS and CDR2 YYNGEE. The CDR3 loop spans 16 amino acids. The CDR3 sequence is CASSTGLAGPLNEQYF. DNA of the CDR3: TGTGCCAGCAGCACGGGACTAGCGGGGCCCTTGAACGAGCAGTACTTC.

The chain uses TRBV5-1 and TRBJ2-2, with D tentatively TRBD1 (5 bases). The CDR3 loop spans 16 amino acids. With 1 base removed from V and 5 bases from J, the gap between germline ends came to 15 bases. Looked up from germline, CDR1 is SGHRS and CDR2 is YFSETQ. CDR3 sequence (DNA): TGCGCCAGCAGCTTGTCGGTCGACAGATCTACCGGGGAGCTGTTTTTT. Its protein product is CASSLSVDRSTGELFF.

The chain employs TRBV7-6 and TRBJ2-1, with D maybe TRBD2 (6 bases). The CDR3 extends over 16 amino acids. In germline, CDR1 is SGHVS, CDR2 FNYEAQ. Trimming pared 5 bases from V and 10 bases from J, leaving 24 bases between. This chain's CDR3 is CASSPADWGAGGEQFF. CDR3 sequence (DNA): TGTGCCAGCAGCCCGGCCGACTGGGGAGCGGGTGGGGAGCAGTTCTTC.

V is TRBV6-1 and J is TRBJ1-1; tentatively, D is TRBD1 (5 bases). The V gene's germline CDR1 is MNHNS and CDR2 SASEGT. The CDR3 sequence is 17 residues long. Trimming left V 3 bases short and J 0 bases short, with 17 bases between. CDR3 DNA: TGTGCCAGCAGTGAGCTTCTTTTGACAGCTATGAACACTGAAGCTTTCTTT. Its translation is CASSELLLTAMNTEAFF.

This chain uses TRBV3-1 (or the pseudogene TRBV3-2) with TRBJ2-2; 10 nucleotides match TRBD2. The V and J ends lost 0 bases and 4 bases, in that order; junction bases with no gene match: 11. CDR1 and CDR2 (germline): LGHDT, YNNKEL (reference sequence). CDR3 length: 19 residues. This CDR3 is CASSQEFLAGVGSTGELFF. The CDR3 nucleotides read TGTGCCAGCAGCCAAGAGTTCCTAGCGGGAGTGGGGAGCACCGGGGAGCTGTTTTTT.

The chain links TRBV7-2 to TRBJ2-7; 15 bases line up with TRBD2. CDR3 length: 15 residues. The V segment lost 5 bases and the J segment 3 bases; nucleotides outside the gene matches: 2. Germline V CDR1 and CDR2: SGHTA, FQGNSA. The CDR3 loop reads CASSLGLAGGYEQYF. In nucleotides, the CDR3 is TGTGCCAGCAGCCTGGGACTAGCGGGGGGCTACGAGCAGTACTTC.

This clone was counted a single time. This chain uses TRBV19 with TRBJ2-1; the D is unclear. Germline V gene lookup returns CDR1 LNHDA and CDR2 SQIVND (reference sequence). V gave up 6 bases and J gave up 7 bases, with 13 bases separating them. This CDR3 comprises 13 residues. Written as DNA, the CDR3 is TGTGCCAGTAGCCACGGAAGAGAGAATGAGCAGTTCTTC. Encoded protein: CASSHGRENEQFF. Combining the CDR3 with reference TRBV19 and TRBJ2-1 gives the whole variable domain DGGITQSPKYLFRKEGQNVTLSCEQNLNHDAMYWYRQDPGQGLRLIYYSQIVNDFQKGDIAEGYSVSREKKESFPLTVTSAQKNPTAFYLCASSHGRENEQFFGPGTRLTVL.

V gene TRBV10-1 combines with J gene TRBJ2-7; a possible D gene is TRBD2 (9 bases). Germline V gene data show CDR1 as WNHNN and CDR2 as SYGVQD (reference sequence). This CDR3 contains 14 residues. The germline V and J ends were trimmed by 8 bases and 3 bases, with 17 bases remaining between them. This CDR3 reads CASYRGTSHYEQYF. CDR3 coding DNA: TGCGCCAGCTACAGGGGGACTAGCCACTACGAGCAGTACTTC.

V is TRBV28 and J is TRBJ1-2, with D uncertain. Germline CDR1 reads MDHEN; CDR2 reads SYDVKM. This CDR3 contains 14 residues. V lost 5 bases to trimming and J lost 7 bases, with 17 bases between them. This chain's CDR3 is CASSPALNGGGYTF. As DNA, the CDR3 is TGTGCCAGCAGTCCGGCATTAAACGGCGGTGGCTACACCTTC.

The V call is TRBV20-1, the J call TRBJ2-1; 9 bases align to TRBD2. With 3 bases clipped from V and 5 bases from J, the junction kept 5 bases outside the gene matches. The CDR3 has 14 amino acids. CDR1 is DFQATT, CDR2 SNEGSKA, per germline (reference sequence). Here the CDR3 reads CSASWTSANNEQFF. CDR3 DNA sequence: TGCAGTGCTAGTTGGACTAGCGCCAACAATGAGCAGTTCTTC.

This chain connects TRBV5-1 to TRBJ2-3; 7 bases align to TRBD2. The germline CDR1 and CDR2 sequences are SGHRS and YFSETQ. The junction had 7 bases not matched to a gene; V was cut back by 0 bases and J by 0 bases. This CDR3 region has 17 residues. This CDR3 is CASSLAPSGGSTDTQYF. CDR3 coding DNA: TGCGCCAGCAGCTTGGCCCCTAGCGGTGGTAGCACAGATACGCAGTATTTT.

V gene TRBV11-1 combines with J gene TRBJ2-3; 10 bases match TRBD1. V was pared by 6 bases and J by 6 bases, with 12 bases of the junction left unmatched. There are 16 residues in the CDR3. The germline V gene encodes CDR1 SGHAT and CDR2 FQDESV (reference sequence). In DNA form, the CDR3 reads TGTGCCAGCAGTCCTTTAAGGGACAGGGGTGAGGATACGCAGTATTTT. Protein: CASSPLRDRGEDTQYF.

Concerning this clone: This CDR3 is also generated by other DNA sequences in the sample. The gene calls are TRBV7-9 and TRBJ1-1, with a weak D call TRBD1 (5 bases). The CDR3 extends over 15 amino acids. Trimming removed 0 bases at V and 0 bases at J, with 8 bases between. From germline, CDR1 is SEHNR and CDR2 FQNEAQ (reference sequence). The CDR3 DNA sequence: TGTGCCAGCAGCTTAGCAGGGGATTTGAACACTGAAGCTTTCTTT. Protein: CASSLAGDLNTEAFF.

This sequence joins TRBV5-1 and TRBJ1-2; D might be TRBD1 (5 bases). This CDR3 has 15 amino acids. Per the germline V gene, CDR1 is SGHRS and CDR2 is YFSETQ. V was trimmed by 4 bases and J by 3 bases, leaving 16 bases between them. CDR3 region: CASSRMGVQDYGYTF. For the CDR3, the DNA is TGCGCCAGCAGCCGAATGGGGGTTCAGGACTATGGCTACACCTTC.

This chain connects TRBV6-5 to TRBJ2-2; the D is unclear. The V end was cut by 10 bases, the J end by 5 bases, with 17 bases between. Germline-derived CDR1 and CDR2 are MNHEY and SVGAGI. The CDR3 covers 14 residues. The CDR3 spells CATHPPGLTGELFF. Here the CDR3 DNA reads TGTGCCACCCATCCCCCAGGTTTAACCGGGGAGCTGTTTTTT.

The V and J genes are TRBV7-2 and TRBJ2-2; D unresolved. Trimming removed 4 bases at V and 4 bases at J, with 10 bases between. Germline assignment: CDR1 SGHTA and CDR2 FQGNSA. The CDR3 has 14 residues. The CDR3 loop reads CASSSLGSTGELFF. Written as DNA, the CDR3 is TGTGCCAGCAGCTCCCTCGGAAGCACCGGGGAGCTGTTTTTT.

This clone was picked up one time. The V call is TRBV5-1, the J call TRBJ2-7, with a weak D call TRBD2 (6 bases). Trimming removed 3 bases from V and 7 bases from J, with 11 bases in between. CDR3 length equals 12 residues. Germline V CDR1 and CDR2: SGHRS, YFSETQ. CDR3 protein: CASSYLEGEQYF. The CDR3 DNA sequence: TGCGCCAGCAGCTATTTGGAGGGTGAGCAGTACTTC.

V and J are TRBV27 and TRBJ2-7; maybe TRBD2 (6 bases). CDR1 MNHEY and CDR2 SMNVEV come from the germline V gene (reference sequence). The CDR3 is 17 residues long. With 6 bases removed from V and 2 bases from J, the gap between germline ends came to 23 bases. In nucleotides, the CDR3 is TGTGCCAGCAGACCCAGACTAGGCAACGGGCGCGCCTACGAGCAGTACTTC. Translated, it gives CASRPRLGNGRAYEQYF.

The chain employs TRBV7-2 and TRBJ2-7; 11 bases align to TRBD1. CDR3 length: 15 amino acids. Germline CDR1 SGHTA, CDR2 FQGNSA. After removal of 5 bases from V and 1 base from J, the junction contained 4 bases not matched to a gene. CDR3 amino acids: CASSMDRGLSYEQYF. CDR3 coding DNA: TGTGCCAGCAGCATGGACAGGGGGCTTTCCTACGAGCAGTACTTC.

This clone was counted once. The chain combines TRBV7-9 with TRBJ2-1; TRBD2 matches 7 bases. The germline gives CDR1 SEHNR, CDR2 FQNEAQ (reference sequence). The junction had 4 bases not matched to a gene; V was cut back by 11 bases and J by 0 bases. The CDR3 consists of 13 residues. Here the CDR3 DNA reads TGTGCCGAACCGGGGGGCTCCTACAATGAGCAGTTCTTC. Translation: CAEPGGSYNEQFF. The full variable domain, with the rest looked up from reference TRBV7-9 and TRBJ2-1, is DTGVSQNPRHKITKRGQNVTFRCDPISEHNRLYWYRQTLGQGPEFLTYFQNEAQLEKSRLLSDRFSAERPKGSFSTLEIQRTEQGDSAMYLCAEPGGSYNEQFFGPGTRLTVL.

J is TRBJ1-3 and V is TRBV7-6; D is undetermined. Trimming pared 0 bases from V and 0 bases from J, leaving 15 bases between. The germline V gene encodes CDR1 SGHVS and CDR2 FNYEAQ. CDR3 length: 18 residues. The CDR3 region has the DNA TGTGCCAGCAGCTTAGCGAGAGGTCACGGGCTCTCTGGAAACACCATATATTTT. It encodes CASSLARGHGLSGNTIYF.